The TCR beta chain under discussion was sequenced for a study of blood T cell repertoires in COVID-19. Study information: Samples came from the United States, Italy and Spain, spanning acute and convalescent COVID-19. Sample material is recorded as cDNA or gDNA derived from T cells, B-cell-depleted T cells, or PBMCs.

Authors' methods: Amplifying reference gene primers gave estimates of nucleated cell counts. The table came from immunoSEQ multiplex PCR; TCRdb's copy has only in-frame clones and leaves some out. That table furnishes V, J and clone size, whereas the DNA furnished D and trimming. The sample lists about 240,000 clones, more than 85% occurring once. The clonotype was recovered from a woman in her sixties or seventies with active or convalescent COVID-19. Sequenced material: peripheral blood.

The CDR3: CASSPQGPTNEKLFF. The DNA for the CDR3 is TGTGCCAGCAGCCCCCAGGGTCCAACTAATGAAAAACTGTTTTTT. The chain links TRBV7-2 to TRBJ1-4; a possible D gene is TRBD1 (5 bases). Per the germline V gene, CDR1 is SGHTA and CDR2 is FQGNSA. The CDR3 runs to 15 residues. The V end was cut by 5 bases, the J end by 0 bases, with 10 bases between.